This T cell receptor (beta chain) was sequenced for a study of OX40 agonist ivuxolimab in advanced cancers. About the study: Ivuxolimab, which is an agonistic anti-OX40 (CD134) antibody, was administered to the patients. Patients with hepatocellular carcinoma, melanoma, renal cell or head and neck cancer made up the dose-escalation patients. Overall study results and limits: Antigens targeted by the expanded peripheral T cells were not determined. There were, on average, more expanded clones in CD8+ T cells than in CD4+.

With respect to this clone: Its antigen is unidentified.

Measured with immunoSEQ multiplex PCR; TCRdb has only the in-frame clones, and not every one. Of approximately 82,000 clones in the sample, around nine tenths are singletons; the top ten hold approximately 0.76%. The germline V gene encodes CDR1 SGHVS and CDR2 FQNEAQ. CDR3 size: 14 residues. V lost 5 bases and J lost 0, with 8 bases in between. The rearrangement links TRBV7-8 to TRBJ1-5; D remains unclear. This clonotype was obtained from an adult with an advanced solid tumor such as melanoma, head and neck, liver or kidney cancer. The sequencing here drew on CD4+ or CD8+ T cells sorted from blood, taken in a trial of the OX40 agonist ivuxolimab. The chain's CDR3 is CASSVENSNQPQHF. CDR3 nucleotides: TGTGCCAGCAGCGTCGAGAATAGCAATCAGCCCCAGCATTTT.